The source of this T cell receptor beta chain is a study of response to subunit inactivated influenza vaccine. Findings and limits, study-wide: Each seasonal influenza vaccination recruits few new T cells, the authors suggested.

TCRdb ran MiXCR on the RT-PCR reads and lists one entry per CDR3 protein. This table holds roughly 500,000 distinct CDR3 sequences, more than 15% found once. In this sample, this clonotype turned up many times. As yet, its antigen is unknown. Germline lookup yields CDR1 SQVTM and CDR2 ANQGSEA. The CDR3 consists of 12 residues. The ends were cut back, 7 bases at V and 12 bases at J, with 19 bases in the middle. This receptor was taken from a man in his fifties or sixties who received an inactivated influenza vaccine. This chain links TRBV29-1 with TRBJ2-1, with D perhaps given as TRBD1 or TRBD2 (5 bases each). The sample here was CD4+ T cells sorted from PBMCs, taken 23 to 25 months after vaccination. For the CDR3, the DNA is TGCAGCGGCGAACAAGGATTGAGGGGGCAGTTCTTC. This translates into CSGEQGLRGQFF.